Below, one T cell receptor beta chain is given with its context. This entry belongs to a study of somatic mutations in cytotoxic T cells in rheumatoid arthritis. Study overall: Blood from the patient (roughly 27 ml EDTA) was drawn right after diagnosis, pretreatment. Flow cytometry sorted some V beta antibody-stained T-cell populations to nearly 100% purity, V beta1+ cells among them being sequenced for TCRB.

The CDR3 has 15 residues. The germline gives CDR1 SEHNR, CDR2 FQNEAQ (reference sequence). Trimming removed 5 bases from V and 0 bases from J, with 11 bases in between. Sequencing used immunoSEQ multiplex PCR; TCRdb keeps in-frame clones, though not all of them. The data show around 19,000 clones, more than 65% seen once. The V gene is TRBV7-9, the J gene TRBJ2-1, with a possible D match to TRBD2 (5 bases). The sequence was collected from an adult with rheumatoid arthritis. Sequenced: CD8+ T cells sorted from blood. The CDR3 nucleotides read TGTGCCAGCAGCCTGGACTCAAGCTCCTACAATGAGCAGTTCTTC. Protein: CASSLDSSSYNEQFF.